Below are 3 T cell receptor beta chains sequenced from a single sample in a study of cytomegalovirus exposure and HLA in healthy donors. The PCR had 60 Vbeta and 13 Jbeta primers. The method was immunoSEQ multiplex PCR; TCRdb's version includes in-frame clones alone and lacks a portion of them. The sample lists about 150,000 clones, around 9.7% occurring once. Material: PBMCs. These receptors were taken from a man over 45 in good health and CMV-seronegative.

This chain links TRBV7-2 with TRBJ2-3; 9 nucleotides line up with TRBD2. Germline V gives CDR1 SGHTA, CDR2 FQGNSA. V was clipped by 1 base and J by 2 bases; unmatched bases: 7. The CDR3 consists of 17 residues. The CDR3 sequence is CASSLVGSGGLTDTQYF. Written as DNA, the CDR3 is TGTGCCAGCAGCTTAGTTGGTAGCGGGGGCCTCACAGATACGCAGTATTTT.

Here the CDR3 reads CASSGHRGTSYNSPLHF. CDR3 bases: TGTGCCAGCAGTGGACACAGGGGAACCTCCTATAATTCACCCCTCCACTTT. The chain has TRBV6-1 and TRBJ1-6, with TRBD1 identical over 7 bases. This CDR3 has 17 residues. Germline loops: CDR1 MNHNS, CDR2 SASEGT. V gave up 4 bases and J gave up 0 bases; unmatched junction bases: 6.

This chain joins TRBV11-2 and TRBJ2-3, with D perhaps TRBD2 (6 bases). CDR3 size: 15 residues. Germline V lookup: CDR1 SGHAT, CDR2 FQNNGV. V was pared by 2 bases and J by 6 bases, with 15 bases between. The chain's CDR3 is CASSLRFRGGDTQYF. For the CDR3, the DNA is TGTGCCAGCAGCTTAAGGTTTAGAGGAGGGGATACGCAGTATTTT.